A selection of T cell receptor beta chains follows, all from one sample in a study of blood T cell repertoires in COVID-19. Some clones are missing from TCRdb's copy, which holds only in-frame ones; the method was immunoSEQ multiplex PCR. This sample has almost 500,000 clones, with about 85% found just once. Sequencing input: PBMCs or T cells enriched from blood (not recorded which). These receptors were collected from a woman between 55 and 75 years old who had recovered from COVID-19. The CDR3 runs from the conserved cysteine through the conserved F or W. The D gene is left open where the match is weak. Clone size is shown for a subset of rows, as once, few, many or a class of expanded clone.

>many|.|TRBV14|TRBJ2-3
TGTGCCAGCAGCCGAGGGGGGGCAGGGTCGGCAGATACGCAGTATTTT
CASSRGGAGSADTQYF
>.|TRBD2|TRBV10-2|TRBJ2-3
TGCGCCAGCAGTGTCGGGGGGGCAGATACGCAGTATTTT
CASSVGGADTQYF
>.|.|TRBV6-2/TRBV6-3|TRBJ1-5
TGTGCCAGCAGTTACTCGAGAAGCAATCAGCCCCAGCATTTT
CASSYSRSNQPQHF
>.|TRBD1|TRBV6-5|TRBJ2-2
TGTGCCAGCAGTTATTTGAGGGGGCTGGACACCGGGGAGCTGTTTTTT
CASSYLRGLDTGELFF
>once|TRBD1|TRBV5-1|TRBJ1-5
TGCGCCAGCAGCTTGGCCGGACAGGGAGAACAGCCCCAGCATTTT
CASSLAGQGEQPQHF
>.|.|TRBV3-1/TRBV3-2|TRBJ2-2
TGTGCCAGCAGCTCGACAGGCACCGGGGAGCTGTTTTTT
CASSSTGTGELFF
>.|.|TRBV7-2|TRBJ1-2
TGTGCCAGCAGCTTAGTGGGCCAGACCTATGGCTACACCTTC
CASSLVGQTYGYTF
>.|.|TRBV10-3|TRBJ2-3
TGTGCCATCAGTGAGTCGAGGCGGGGAGTCACAGATACGCAGTATTTT
CAISESRRGVTDTQYF
>.|TRBD1|TRBV10-1|TRBJ2-1
TGCGCCAGCAGTGGGACAGGGGAATTTCACAATGAGCAGTTCTTC
CASSGTGEFHNEQFF
>.|.|TRBV7-2|TRBJ1-2
TGTGCCAGCAGCTTATTTAGGGGGTCAGGCTATGGCTACACCTTC
CASSLFRGSGYGYTF
>.|TRBD2|TRBV11-2|TRBJ2-1
TGTGCCAGCAGCTTAGAACTAGCGGGGACAAGCTCCTACAATGAGCAGTTCTTC
CASSLELAGTSSYNEQFF
>.|TRBD1|TRBV3-1/TRBV3-2|TRBJ2-2
TGTGCCAGCACCCGGACAGGGGCGGGCGGGGAGCTGTTTTTT
CASTRTGAGGELFF
>once|.|TRBV3-1/TRBV3-2|TRBJ1-5
TGTGCCAGCAGCCAAAGCGGAGGGAATCAGCCCCAGCATTTT
CASSQSGGNQPQHF
>.|TRBD1|TRBV6-5|TRBJ1-5
TGTGCCTGTAGGACAGGGGGCCTCAATCAGCCCCAGCATTTT
CACRTGGLNQPQHF
>.|.|TRBV11-2|TRBJ1-1
TGTGCCAGCAGCTTAGATCGGGTCCCCAGGACGGGGGGATTAAATACTGAAGCTTTCTTT
CASSLDRVPRTGGLNTEAFF
>.|TRBD1|TRBV18|TRBJ2-6
TGTGCCAGCTCACGAGACAGGGCTGGGGCCAACGTCCTGACTTTC
CASSRDRAGANVLTF
>.|.|TRBV27|TRBJ1-1
TGTGCCAGCAGCTTGAGCGGGGGGCGCACTGAAGCTTTCTTT
CASSLSGGRTEAFF
>.|TRBD2|TRBV19|TRBJ2-3
TGTGCCAGTAGTATAGATGGTCCCGGACTAGTGGGGGCAGATACGCAGTATTTT
CASSIDGPGLVGADTQYF